This T cell receptor (beta chain) appears in the sequencing data of a study of radiation and T cells in renal cell carcinoma. Regarding the study as a whole: In blood, top tumor clones expanded by 2 weeks, shrinking by 4.

A word on this clone: Its target is not known.

Assay: immunoSEQ multiplex PCR; the TCRdb copy retains only in-frame clones and omits some. The sample includes approximately 170,000 clones, approximately 90% seen only once; the top ten take over 9%. V was pared by 3 bases and J by 9 bases, with 6 bases of the junction left unmatched. CDR1 and CDR2 from the germline V gene are MGHRA and YSYEKL. The CDR3 length is 15 residues. Time point here: blood 4 weeks post-SBRT, at nephrectomy. The treatment here: 15 Gy SBRT to primary tumor, nephrectomy 4 weeks later. This sequence joins TRBV4-1 and TRBJ2-1; 12 bases agree with TRBD2. This sequence was found in a woman between 45 and 65 years old with renal cell carcinoma. The sequences come from blood, collected from a patient whose treatment included radiotherapy and nephrectomy. The chain's CDR3 is CASSHGGLAGFEQFF. CDR3 nucleotides: TGCGCCAGCAGCCATGGAGGACTAGCGGGGTTTGAGCAGTTCTTC.